One TCR beta chain is described in this entry. This CDR3 spans 13 amino acids. The V gene lost 8 bases and the J gene lost 4 bases, with 15 bases spanning the gap. The data originate from a study of blood T cell repertoires in COVID-19. Overall study: Collection of acute and convalescent COVID-19 samples took place in the United States, Italy and Spain. T cells, B-cell-depleted T cells, or PBMCs supplied cDNA or gDNA.

Original analysis: Researchers report that nucleated cell counts were estimated from reference gene primer amplification. Repertoires were generated with immunoSEQ multiplex PCR, while TCRdb's copy carries only in-frame clones and drops some. V and J calls and clone size are given by that table; D and trimming were obtained from the DNA. This sample has around 56,000 clones; 89% occur once, and the top ten carry about 18%. Sequenced: peripheral blood. The receptor was derived from a human donor in a cohort sampled during active COVID-19. The chain links TRBV23-1 to TRBJ2-7, with D perhaps matching TRBD2 (6 bases). TRBV23-1 is recorded as an ORF, its role being uncertain. CDR3 sequence: CASRAVGGYEQYF. DNA for the CDR3: TGCGCCAGCCGTGCAGTGGGGGGTTACGAGCAGTACTTC.